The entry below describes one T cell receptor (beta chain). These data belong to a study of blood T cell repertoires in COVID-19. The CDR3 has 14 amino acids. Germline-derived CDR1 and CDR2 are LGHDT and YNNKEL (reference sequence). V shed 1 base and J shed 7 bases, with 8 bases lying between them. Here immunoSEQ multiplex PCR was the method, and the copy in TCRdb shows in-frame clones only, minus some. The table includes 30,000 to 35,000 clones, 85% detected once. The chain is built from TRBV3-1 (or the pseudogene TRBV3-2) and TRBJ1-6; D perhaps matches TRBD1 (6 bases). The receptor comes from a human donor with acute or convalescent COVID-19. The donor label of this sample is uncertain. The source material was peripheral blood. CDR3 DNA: TGTGCCAGCAGCCAAGGGGGGCTCAATTCACCCCTCCACTTT. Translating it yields CASSQGGLNSPLHF.